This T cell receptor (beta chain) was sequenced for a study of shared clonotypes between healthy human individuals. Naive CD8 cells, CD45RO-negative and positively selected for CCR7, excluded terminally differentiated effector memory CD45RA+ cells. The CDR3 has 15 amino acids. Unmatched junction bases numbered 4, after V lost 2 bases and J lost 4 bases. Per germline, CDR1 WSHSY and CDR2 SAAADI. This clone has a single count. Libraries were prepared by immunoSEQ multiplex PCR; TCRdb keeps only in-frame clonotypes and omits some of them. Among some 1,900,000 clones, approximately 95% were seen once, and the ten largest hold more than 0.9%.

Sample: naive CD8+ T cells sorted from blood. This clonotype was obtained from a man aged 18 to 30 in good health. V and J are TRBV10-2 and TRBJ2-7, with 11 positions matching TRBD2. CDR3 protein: CASSEASGGWYEQYF. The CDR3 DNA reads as TGCGCCAGCAGTGAGGCTAGCGGGGGGTGGTACGAGCAGTACTTC.